Only a few counts were recorded for the clone carrying this TCR beta chain. What it binds is not known. TCRdb reanalysed the reads using MiXCR and keeps one entry per CDR3 protein. This table has 800,000 to 950,000 distinct CDR3 sequences, around a third appearing once. These data are taken from a study of T cell repertoires in cytomegalovirus infection. Study-wide context: CMV epitopes that were recently identified and HLA-C-restricted were used alongside well-studied HLA-B-restricted ones. In public TCR beta signatures, there were indications of both CMV infection and matching HLA type.

Study-level findings and limits: Summed public TCR beta family frequency identified CMV carriers bearing the relevant HLA.

This clonotype originated in a human donor in good health (CMV status not recorded). Some clones in this sample may be carry-over from other donors' samples. Source: cultured CD8+ T cells from PBMCs, taken from culture after CMV antigen stimulation.

The CDR3 DNA is TGTGCCAGCAGTTTATATGGCCAGGACTATGGCTACACCTTC. It specifies CASSLYGQDYGYTF. V and J are TRBV27 and TRBJ1-2, with D unclear. The CDR3 loop spans 14 amino acids. V was cut by 1 base and J by 3 bases, with 9 bases left in between. Germline V gene data show CDR1 as MNHEY and CDR2 as SMNVEV (reference sequence).